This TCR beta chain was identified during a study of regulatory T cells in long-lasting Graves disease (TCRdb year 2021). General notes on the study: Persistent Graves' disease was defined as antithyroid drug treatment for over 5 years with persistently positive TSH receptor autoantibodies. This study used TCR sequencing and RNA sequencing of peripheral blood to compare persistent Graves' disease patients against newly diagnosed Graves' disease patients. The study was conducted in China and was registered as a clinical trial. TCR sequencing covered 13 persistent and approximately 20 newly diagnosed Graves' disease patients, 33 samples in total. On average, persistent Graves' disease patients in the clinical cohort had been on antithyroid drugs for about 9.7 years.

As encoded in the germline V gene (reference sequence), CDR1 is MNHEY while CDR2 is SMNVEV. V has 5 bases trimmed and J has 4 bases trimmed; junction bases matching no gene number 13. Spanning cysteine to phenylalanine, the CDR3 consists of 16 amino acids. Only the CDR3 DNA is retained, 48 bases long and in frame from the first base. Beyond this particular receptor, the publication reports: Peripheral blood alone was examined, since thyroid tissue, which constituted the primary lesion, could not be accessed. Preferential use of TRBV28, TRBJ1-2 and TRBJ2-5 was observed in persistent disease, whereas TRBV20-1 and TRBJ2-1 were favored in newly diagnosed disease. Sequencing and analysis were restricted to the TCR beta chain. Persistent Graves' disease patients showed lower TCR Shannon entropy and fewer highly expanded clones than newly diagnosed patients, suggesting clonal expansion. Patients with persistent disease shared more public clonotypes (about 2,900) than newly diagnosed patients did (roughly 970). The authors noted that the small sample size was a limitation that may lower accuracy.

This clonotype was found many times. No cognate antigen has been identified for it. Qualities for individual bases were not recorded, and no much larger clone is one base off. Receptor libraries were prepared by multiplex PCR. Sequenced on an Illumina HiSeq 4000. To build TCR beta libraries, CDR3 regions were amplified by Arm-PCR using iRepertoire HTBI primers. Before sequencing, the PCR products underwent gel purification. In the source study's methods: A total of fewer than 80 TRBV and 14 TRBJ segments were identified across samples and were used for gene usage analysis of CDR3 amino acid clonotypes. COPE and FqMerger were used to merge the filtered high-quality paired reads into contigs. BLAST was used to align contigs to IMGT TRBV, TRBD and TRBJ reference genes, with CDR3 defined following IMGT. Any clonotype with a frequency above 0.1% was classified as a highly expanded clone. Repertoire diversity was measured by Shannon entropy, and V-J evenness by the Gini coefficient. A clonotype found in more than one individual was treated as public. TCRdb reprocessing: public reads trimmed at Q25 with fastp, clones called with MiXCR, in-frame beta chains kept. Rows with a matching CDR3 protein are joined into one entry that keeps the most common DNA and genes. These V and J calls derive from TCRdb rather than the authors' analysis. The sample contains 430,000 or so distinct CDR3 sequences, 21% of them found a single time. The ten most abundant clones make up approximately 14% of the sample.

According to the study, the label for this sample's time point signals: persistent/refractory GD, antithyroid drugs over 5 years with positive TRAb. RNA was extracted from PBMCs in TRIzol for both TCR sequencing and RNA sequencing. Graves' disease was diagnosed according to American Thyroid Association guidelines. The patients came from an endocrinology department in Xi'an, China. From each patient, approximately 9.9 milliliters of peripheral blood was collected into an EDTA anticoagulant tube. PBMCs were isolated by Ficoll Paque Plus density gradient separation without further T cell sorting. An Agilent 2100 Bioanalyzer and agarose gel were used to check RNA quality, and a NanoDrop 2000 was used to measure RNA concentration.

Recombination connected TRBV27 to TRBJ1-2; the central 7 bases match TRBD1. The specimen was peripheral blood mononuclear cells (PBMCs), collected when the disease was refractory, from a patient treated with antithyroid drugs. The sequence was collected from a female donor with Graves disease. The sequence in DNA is TGTGCCAGCAGTCCCGTTGCCCACAACAGGGGCTATGGCTACACCTTC. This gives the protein CASSPVAHNRGYGYTF.